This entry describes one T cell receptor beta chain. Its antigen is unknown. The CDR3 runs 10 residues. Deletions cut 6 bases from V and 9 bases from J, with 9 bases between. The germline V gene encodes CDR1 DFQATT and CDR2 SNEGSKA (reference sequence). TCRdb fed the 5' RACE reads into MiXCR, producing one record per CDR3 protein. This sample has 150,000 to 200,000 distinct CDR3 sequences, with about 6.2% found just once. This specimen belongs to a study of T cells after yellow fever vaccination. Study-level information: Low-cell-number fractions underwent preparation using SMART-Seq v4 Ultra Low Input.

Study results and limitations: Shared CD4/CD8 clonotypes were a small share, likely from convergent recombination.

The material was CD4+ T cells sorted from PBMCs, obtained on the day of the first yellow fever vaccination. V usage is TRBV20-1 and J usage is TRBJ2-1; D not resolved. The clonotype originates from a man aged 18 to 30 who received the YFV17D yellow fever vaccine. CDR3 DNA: TGCAGTGCCGAGTCCGTTGAGCAGTTCTTC. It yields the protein CSAESVEQFF.